This is a list of T cell receptor beta chains from one sample in a study of T-cell reconstitution after alpha-beta-depleted transplantation in children. Each CDR3 protein gets one entry after TCRdb re-called the PCR reads with MiXCR. Among approximately 800,000 distinct CDR3 sequences listed, about 15% were seen once. The sample in question was PBMCs, mostly from graft donor cells, obtained 360 days after TCRalphabeta/CD19-depleted stem cell transplant. The receptors stem from a male patient younger than 18 who had a stem cell transplant for acute lymphoblastic leukemia, so the T cells may come from the graft donor. Each CDR3 is given with its conserved first and last residue.

CDR3aa	j_gene	v_gene
CASSPQREMGYNEQFF	TRBJ2-1	TRBV18
CASSFHSTNEQFF	TRBJ2-1	TRBV5-1
CSVGSSGRLGNTGELFF	TRBJ2-2	TRBV29-1
CASSPPIKRAGYTF	TRBJ1-2	TRBV7-2
CSVCRDRGPTNTGELFF	TRBJ2-2	TRBV29-1
CASSRYGDRSYEQYF	TRBJ2-7	TRBV5-1
CASSLEASGGQYF	TRBJ2-7	TRBV5-1
CASSLGGDPTLSEQYF	TRBJ2-7	TRBV7-6
CASSEGLVVETQYF	TRBJ2-5	TRBV2
CSACTPPGELFF	TRBJ2-2	TRBV29-1
CASSYGRGGGTDTQYF	TRBJ2-3	TRBV6-5
CSVEGGLIPNYGYTF	TRBJ1-2	TRBV29-1
CSARARPSSGKITDTQYF	TRBJ2-3	TRBV20-1
CAISESFSGGNTGELFF	TRBJ2-2	TRBV10-3
CSAQTSGEQFF	TRBJ2-1	TRBV20-1
CATRQPGSRNTGELFF	TRBJ2-2	TRBV7-9
CASSSRKASGRTYEQYF	TRBJ2-7	TRBV14
CASSQLSGTGELFF	TRBJ2-2	TRBV3-1
CASSHDWGDTGELFF	TRBJ2-2	TRBV5-1
CASSSTQTGFTGELFF	TRBJ2-2	TRBV7-9
CASRSAGTSGNRELFF	TRBJ2-2	TRBV5-8
CASSGTALHNEQFF	TRBJ2-1	TRBV2
CASSLLAGLIYEQYF	TRBJ2-7	TRBV27
CASTGSVSGALYEQYF	TRBJ2-7	TRBV7-9
CASSQTGTSGETQYF	TRBJ2-5	TRBV4-3
CSAYDGASGNTIYF	TRBJ1-3	TRBV20-1
CASALADIAKNIQYF	TRBJ2-4	TRBV27
CASSVAFLAKNIQYF	TRBJ2-4	TRBV11-2
CASNDNYEQYF	TRBJ2-7	TRBV25-1
CASSLEQEGLDEQYF	TRBJ2-7	TRBV5-1
CASSPLSGSTSVEQFF	TRBJ2-1	TRBV11-2
CATTSGGRNKLNTGELFF	TRBJ2-2	TRBV4-1
CASSLETYNEQFF	TRBJ2-1	TRBV7-6
CASTRSGTGTYEQYF	TRBJ2-7	TRBV13
CASSVARSYNSPLHF	TRBJ1-6	TRBV2
CASSLGFTGGNEQFF	TRBJ2-1	TRBV7-3
CSARVPGLAGGLETQYF	TRBJ2-5	TRBV20-1
CASSQGGYEQFF	TRBJ2-1	TRBV13